This record concerns one TCR beta chain sequence. Its antigen target is currently unknown. No quality values exist for individual bases; no much larger clone is one base distant. This sample's time point label indicates: baseline before first vaccination. Samples from vaccinated people were obtained from the UK trials COV001 and COV002, which included a single-blind randomized controlled phase 2/3 trial of AZD1222 (ChAdOx1 nCoV-19) in healthy adults. Trial participant PBMC samples were collected at day 0 and day 28 after the second dose for TCRbeta chain sequencing. The data were obtained in a study of T cell responses to AZD1222 COVID-19 vaccine (dated by TCRdb to the early 2020s). With regard to the full study: Because spike-specific TCR depth and breadth did not differ between the two schedules, AZD1222 recipients who got a second dose at roughly 4 weeks were pooled with those who got a second dose at roughly 12 weeks. TCR sequencing was performed for approximately 240 trial participants, of whom 200 to 210 were given two doses of AZD1222 and 26 were given two doses of MenACWY control vaccine. Enrollment into the trials was organized by age into subgroups of 18-55, 56-69 and 70-plus years, and those subgroups contained about 150, 27 and 61 TCR-sequenced participants, respectively.

The paper as a whole reports these results and caveats: Most participants were white British and females outnumbered males, and the authors suggested that clonal diversity may have been underestimated. The whole spike protein was spanned by vaccine-associated CD4 TCRs, and dominant responses were seen in regions 160-218 and 743-854. Because no day 14 peak-response samples were available, the repertoires could be characterized only after the peak T cell response. In the small 56-69-year group, the increase in depth fell short of significance, most likely because of low power. Conclusions about previously exposed vaccinees are limited, since just six AZD1222 recipients were seropositive for SARS-CoV-2 at baseline. Epitopes outside the regions mutated in the B.1.351 and B.1.1.7 variants were reportedly recognized by nearly half of the unique spike-specific TCRs. Spike-specific TCR breadth and depth rose significantly after two AZD1222 doses compared with day 0 and with MenACWY recipients.

The CDR3 regions of human TCRbeta chains were subjected to immunosequencing. From the authors' description of their analysis: Repertoire TCRs were matched against a reference library of SARS-CoV-2-specific TCRs generated with the MIRA antigen-specificity platform. Breadth was defined as the fraction of unique TCRs that were SARS-CoV-2-associated, and depth was defined as the fraction of total T cells that were SARS-CoV-2-associated. Using the MIRA data, each spike-specific TCR was mapped to the spike region that the TCR reacts to and placed in a CD4 or CD8 class. Log10-transformed breadth and depth values were compared by one-way ANOVA with Sidak's multiple comparisons tests. TCRdb limited this immuneACCESS table to in-frame rearrangements with V and J called. A share of clones is missing; checked studies link under half to unresolved V genes, and the rest is unexplained. D and trimming were read from the DNA, whereas the V and J calls and clone size are those reported in that table. In all, the sample holds 90,000 to 150,000 clones, and around 85% of those were seen once. Around 6.2% of the sample belongs to the ten largest clones.

The germline V gene (reference sequence) yields LNHDA for CDR1 and SQIVND for CDR2. Inclusive of the bounding cysteine and phenylalanine, the CDR3 is 21 residues long. Of all the DNA, just the CDR3 is kept, 63 bases in frame from base 1. V is pruned by 4 bases and J by 4 bases, leaving 25 bases of the junction without a gene match. This specimen was peripheral blood, taken on day 0 of AZD1222 vaccination. The rearrangement joined TRBV19 to TRBJ1-2; TRBD1 agrees with 9 junctional bases. The TCR was taken from an adult in good health. The CDR3 reads as follows: CASSKDRGTPTVYRPSYGYTF. The DNA is as follows: TGTGCCAGTAGTAAGGACAGGGGTACCCCCACAGTTTATCGACCCTCCTATGGCTACACCTTC.